What follows is one T cell receptor beta chain and its context. Germline trimming cut 10 bases from V and 1 base from J; bases unmatched to any gene: 6. The CDR3 runs 13 residues. Germline V gene data show CDR1 as MNHEY and CDR2 as SVGAGI. This table comes from immunoSEQ multiplex PCR, and its TCRdb copy is limited to in-frame clones, with some not included. The repertoire holds about 180,000 clones, with around 90% as singletons. The entry originates in a study of T cell responses to AZD1222 COVID-19 vaccine. The material sequenced was peripheral blood, taken 28 days after the second AZD1222 dose. This sequence joins TRBV6-5 and TRBJ1-1; 7 bases are a match to TRBD1. The source of this sequence is an adult who received the AZD1222 COVID-19 vaccine. The CDR3 coding sequence is TGTGCCACCTTCGACAGGGCGAACACTGAAGCTTTCTTT. It translates to CATFDRANTEAFF.